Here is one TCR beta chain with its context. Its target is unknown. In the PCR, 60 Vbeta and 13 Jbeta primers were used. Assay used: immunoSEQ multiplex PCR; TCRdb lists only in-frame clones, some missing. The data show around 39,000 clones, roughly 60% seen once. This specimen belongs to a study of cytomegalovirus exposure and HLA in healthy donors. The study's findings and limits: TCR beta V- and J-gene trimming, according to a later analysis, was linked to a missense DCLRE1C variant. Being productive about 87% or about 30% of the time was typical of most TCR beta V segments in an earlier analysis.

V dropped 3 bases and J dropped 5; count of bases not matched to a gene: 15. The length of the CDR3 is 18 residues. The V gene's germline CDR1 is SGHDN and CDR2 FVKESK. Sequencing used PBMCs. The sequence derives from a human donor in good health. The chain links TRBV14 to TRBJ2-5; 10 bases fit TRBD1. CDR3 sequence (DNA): TGTGCCAGCAGCCATCCGTTCACCGGGACAGGGGCTCCCGAGACCCAGTACTTC. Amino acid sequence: CASSHPFTGTGAPETQYF. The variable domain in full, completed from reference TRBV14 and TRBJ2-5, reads EAGVTQFPSHSVIEKGQTVTLRCDPISGHDNLYWYRRVMGKEIKFLLHFVKESKQDESGMPNNRFLAERTGGTYSTLKVQPAELEDSGVYFCASSHPFTGTGAPETQYFGPGTRLLVL.